The 17 T cell receptor beta chains presented below share a single source sample, sequenced in a study of T cell responses to AZD1222 COVID-19 vaccine. Some clones are missing from TCRdb's copy, which holds only in-frame ones; the method was immunoSEQ multiplex PCR. Among more than 85,000 clones listed, about 88% were seen once. The sequenced sample was peripheral blood, obtained on day 0 of AZD1222 vaccination. These receptors came from an adult in good health.

The chain carries TRBV4-1 and TRBJ1-4, with 9 nucleotides matching TRBD1. The length of the CDR3 is 15 residues. The germline V gene has CDR1 MGHRA and CDR2 YSYEKL. The J segment lost 10 bases and the V segment lost 0 bases, leaving 6 bases of the junction unmatched. CDR3: CASSQEVGQGIKLFF. Written as DNA, the CDR3 is TGCGCCAGCAGCCAAGAAGTGGGACAGGGAATAAAACTGTTTTTT.

The chain employs TRBV5-1 and TRBJ2-1; D may correspond to TRBD1 or TRBD2 (6 bases each). Germline CDR1 reads SGHRS; CDR2 reads YFSETQ. The CDR3 is 14 amino acids. The V gene lost 0 bases and the J gene lost 8 bases, with 12 bases spanning the gap. The CDR3 here is CASSLEGGWDEQFF. In nucleotides, the CDR3 is TGCGCCAGCAGCTTGGAGGGGGGATGGGATGAGCAGTTCTTC.

The chain uses TRBV30 and TRBJ1-6, with TRBD1 identical over 7 bases. CDR1 is GTSNPN, CDR2 SVGIG, per germline (reference sequence). CDR3 length: 13 amino acids. V lost 3 bases and J lost 6; bases outside the gene matches: 2. The CDR3 sequence is CAWRDRSNSPLHF. Written as DNA, the CDR3 is TGTGCCTGGAGGGACAGGAGTAATTCACCCCTCCACTTT.

The genes are TRBV27 and TRBJ2-3; 15 bases are a match to TRBD2. The CDR3 extends over 20 amino acids. The J segment lost 0 bases and the V segment lost 4 bases, leaving 11 bases of the junction unmatched. Germline values: CDR1 MNHEY, CDR2 SMNVEV (reference sequence). The CDR3 here is CASSSRTSGGVITSTDTQYF. The DNA of the CDR3 is TGTGCCAGCAGTTCCAGGACTAGCGGGGGGGTAATTACTAGCACAGATACGCAGTATTTT.

The J gene is TRBJ1-3, the V gene TRBV19; the D is unclear. The length of the CDR3 is 11 residues. Trimming left V 6 bases short and J 3 bases short, with 3 bases between. Germline V CDR1 and CDR2: LNHDA, SQIVND (reference sequence). The CDR3 DNA sequence: TGTGCCAGTAGGTTTGGAAACACCATATATTTT. Encoded protein: CASRFGNTIYF.

The chain has TRBV5-1 and TRBJ2-1, with D perhaps matching TRBD1 (6 bases). The V gene lost 4 bases and the J gene lost 0 bases, with 14 bases spanning the gap. Germline V CDR1 and CDR2: SGHRS, YFSETQ. The CDR3 is 16 amino acids. Here the CDR3 DNA reads TGCGCCAGCAGCGCGGCTGGGACAAGCTCCTACAATGAGCAGTTCTTC. It encodes CASSAAGTSSYNEQFF.

The count of this clone is one. The chain couples TRBV19 to TRBJ1-2; D not resolved. V was pared by 4 bases and J by 3 bases, with 9 bases between. Germline values: CDR1 LNHDA, CDR2 SQIVND (reference sequence). This CDR3 comprises 13 residues. CDR3 residues: CASSTYDDYGYTF. CDR3 nucleotide sequence: TGTGCCAGTAGTACTTATGACGACTATGGCTACACCTTC.

This chain joins TRBV11-3 and TRBJ2-7; 8 nucleotides line up with TRBD2. This CDR3 comprises 17 residues. CDR1 is SGHNT, CDR2 YENEEA, per germline. V lost 0 bases to trimming and J lost 6 bases; unmatched junction nucleotides: 13. This CDR3 is CASSLDGTSGHLGEQYF. DNA of the CDR3: TGTGCCAGCAGCTTAGATGGTACTAGCGGACACCTCGGCGAGCAGTACTTC.

This clone was picked up a small number of times. Within the sample, other DNA sequences also encode this same CDR3. This sequence joins TRBV6-5 and TRBJ2-7; a possible D gene is TRBD2 (7 bases). The germline CDR1 and CDR2 sequences are MNHEY and SVGAGI. The CDR3 spans 14 residues. With 7 bases removed from V and 2 bases from J, the gap between germline ends came to 15 bases. CDR3: CASIGGGATYEQYF. The DNA for the CDR3 is TGTGCCAGCATCGGAGGGGGGGCAACCTACGAGCAGTACTTC.

V usage is TRBV4-2 and J usage is TRBJ2-5; TRBD2 agrees at 11 bases. CDR1 LGHNA and CDR2 YNFKEQ come from the germline V gene. This CDR3 is 15 amino acids long. V shed 2 bases, J shed 7 bases, and the junction held 6 bases outside the gene matches. The CDR3 bases are TGTGCCAGCAGCCAATTAGCGGGGGGGCAGGGGACCCAGTACTTC. Translation gives CASSQLAGGQGTQYF.

The V call is TRBV7-9, the J call TRBJ1-1, with TRBD1 matching 12 bases. This CDR3 has 14 residues. CDR1 is SEHNR, CDR2 FQNEAQ, per germline (reference sequence). The J segment lost 10 bases and the V segment lost 4 bases, leaving 7 bases of the junction unmatched. CDR3 sequence reads: CASSSGQGAPGAFF. The CDR3 region has the DNA TGTGCCAGCAGCTCGGGACAGGGGGCGCCGGGAGCTTTCTTT.

A few counts support this clone. V gene TRBV11-2 combines with J gene TRBJ2-7; D is unresolved. V gave up 1 base and J gave up 4 bases, with 11 bases separating them. From germline, CDR1 is SGHAT and CDR2 FQNNGV. CDR3 size: 14 residues. DNA of the CDR3: TGTGCCAGCAGCTTAGGACCCCCCCCATACGAGCAGTACGTC. Its protein is CASSLGPPPYEQYV.

In DNA, the CDR3 is TGTGCCTGGAGGCCGGGGGTTCTGAATGAGCAGTTCTTC. It encodes CAWRPGVLNEQFF. This chain connects TRBV30 to TRBJ2-1; TRBD2 might be the D (6 bases). Germline CDR1 is GTSNPN and CDR2 is SVGIG (reference sequence). V dropped 3 bases and J dropped 7 bases, with 13 bases sitting between them. CDR3 length: 13 residues.

This clone has just one count. The rearrangement links TRBV18 to TRBJ2-3; D is tentatively TRBD1 or TRBD2 (5 bases each). Trimming removed 3 bases from V and 1 base from J, with 11 bases in between. Germline V gene sequence: CDR1 KGHSH, CDR2 LQKENI. The CDR3 contains 15 residues. In DNA, the CDR3 is TGTGCCAGCTCACCCGGGGACGGCCGCACAGATACGCAGTATTTT. Amino acid sequence: CASSPGDGRTDTQYF.

This clone showed up just a few times. The sample carries other DNA sequences with the same CDR3. This chain uses TRBV5-1 with TRBJ1-1; D remains unclear. The CDR3 totals 14 residues. The germline gives CDR1 SGHRS, CDR2 YFSETQ. V shed 0 bases and J shed 4 bases, with 10 bases lying between them. The CDR3 region has the DNA TGCGCCAGCAGCTTGGCCGGCTTCGGCACTGAAGCTTTCTTT. Translation gives CASSLAGFGTEAFF.

This chain uses TRBV27 with TRBJ1-6; no clear D. This CDR3 is built from 16 residues. V lost 6 bases, J lost 6 bases, and 18 bases lay in between. Looked up from germline, CDR1 is MNHEY and CDR2 is SMNVEV (reference sequence). The CDR3: CASSWEGSRSNSPLHF. The CDR3 coding sequence is TGTGCCAGCAGCTGGGAAGGGTCTAGGAGTAATTCACCCCTCCACTTT.

This rearrangement joins TRBV24-1 to TRBJ2-5; D gene ambiguous. This CDR3 has 11 residues. The germline V and J ends were trimmed by 7 bases and 5 bases, with 7 bases remaining between them. Germline V lookup: CDR1 KGHDR, CDR2 SFDVKD. The CDR3 nucleotides read TGTGCCACCAGCCAAGGGGAGACCCAGTACTTC. Protein: CATSQGETQYF.